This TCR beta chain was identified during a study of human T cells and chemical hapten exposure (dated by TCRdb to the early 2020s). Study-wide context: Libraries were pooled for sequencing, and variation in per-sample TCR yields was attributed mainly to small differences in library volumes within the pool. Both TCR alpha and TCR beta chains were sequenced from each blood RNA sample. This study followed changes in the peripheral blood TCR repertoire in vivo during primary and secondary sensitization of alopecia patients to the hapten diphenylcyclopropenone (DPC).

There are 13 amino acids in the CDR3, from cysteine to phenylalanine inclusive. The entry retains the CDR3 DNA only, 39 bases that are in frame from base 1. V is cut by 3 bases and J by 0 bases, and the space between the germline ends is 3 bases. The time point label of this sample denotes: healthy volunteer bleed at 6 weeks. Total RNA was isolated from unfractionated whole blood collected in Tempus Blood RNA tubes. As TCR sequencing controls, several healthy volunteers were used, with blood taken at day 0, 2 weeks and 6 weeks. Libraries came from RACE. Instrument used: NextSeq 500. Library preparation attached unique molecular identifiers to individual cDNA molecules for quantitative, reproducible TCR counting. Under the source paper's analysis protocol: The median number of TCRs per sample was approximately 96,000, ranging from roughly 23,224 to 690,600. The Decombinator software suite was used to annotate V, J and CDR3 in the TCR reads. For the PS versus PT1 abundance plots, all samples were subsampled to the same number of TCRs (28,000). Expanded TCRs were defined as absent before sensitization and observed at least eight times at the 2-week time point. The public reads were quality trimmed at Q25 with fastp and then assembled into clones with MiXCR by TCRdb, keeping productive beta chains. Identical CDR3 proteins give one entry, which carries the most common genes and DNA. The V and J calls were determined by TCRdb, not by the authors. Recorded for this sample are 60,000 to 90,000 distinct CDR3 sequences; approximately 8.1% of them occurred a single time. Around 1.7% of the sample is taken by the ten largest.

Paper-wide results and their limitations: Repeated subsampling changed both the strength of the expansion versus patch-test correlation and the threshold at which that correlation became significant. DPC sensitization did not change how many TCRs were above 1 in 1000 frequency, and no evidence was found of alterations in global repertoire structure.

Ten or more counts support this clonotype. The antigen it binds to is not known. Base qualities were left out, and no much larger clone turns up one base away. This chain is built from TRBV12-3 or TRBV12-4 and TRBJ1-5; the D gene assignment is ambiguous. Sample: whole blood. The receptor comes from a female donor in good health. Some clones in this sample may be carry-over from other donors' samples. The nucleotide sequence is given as TGTGCCAGCAGTTTGTATAGCAATCAGCCCCAGCATTTT. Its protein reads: CASSLYSNQPQHF.